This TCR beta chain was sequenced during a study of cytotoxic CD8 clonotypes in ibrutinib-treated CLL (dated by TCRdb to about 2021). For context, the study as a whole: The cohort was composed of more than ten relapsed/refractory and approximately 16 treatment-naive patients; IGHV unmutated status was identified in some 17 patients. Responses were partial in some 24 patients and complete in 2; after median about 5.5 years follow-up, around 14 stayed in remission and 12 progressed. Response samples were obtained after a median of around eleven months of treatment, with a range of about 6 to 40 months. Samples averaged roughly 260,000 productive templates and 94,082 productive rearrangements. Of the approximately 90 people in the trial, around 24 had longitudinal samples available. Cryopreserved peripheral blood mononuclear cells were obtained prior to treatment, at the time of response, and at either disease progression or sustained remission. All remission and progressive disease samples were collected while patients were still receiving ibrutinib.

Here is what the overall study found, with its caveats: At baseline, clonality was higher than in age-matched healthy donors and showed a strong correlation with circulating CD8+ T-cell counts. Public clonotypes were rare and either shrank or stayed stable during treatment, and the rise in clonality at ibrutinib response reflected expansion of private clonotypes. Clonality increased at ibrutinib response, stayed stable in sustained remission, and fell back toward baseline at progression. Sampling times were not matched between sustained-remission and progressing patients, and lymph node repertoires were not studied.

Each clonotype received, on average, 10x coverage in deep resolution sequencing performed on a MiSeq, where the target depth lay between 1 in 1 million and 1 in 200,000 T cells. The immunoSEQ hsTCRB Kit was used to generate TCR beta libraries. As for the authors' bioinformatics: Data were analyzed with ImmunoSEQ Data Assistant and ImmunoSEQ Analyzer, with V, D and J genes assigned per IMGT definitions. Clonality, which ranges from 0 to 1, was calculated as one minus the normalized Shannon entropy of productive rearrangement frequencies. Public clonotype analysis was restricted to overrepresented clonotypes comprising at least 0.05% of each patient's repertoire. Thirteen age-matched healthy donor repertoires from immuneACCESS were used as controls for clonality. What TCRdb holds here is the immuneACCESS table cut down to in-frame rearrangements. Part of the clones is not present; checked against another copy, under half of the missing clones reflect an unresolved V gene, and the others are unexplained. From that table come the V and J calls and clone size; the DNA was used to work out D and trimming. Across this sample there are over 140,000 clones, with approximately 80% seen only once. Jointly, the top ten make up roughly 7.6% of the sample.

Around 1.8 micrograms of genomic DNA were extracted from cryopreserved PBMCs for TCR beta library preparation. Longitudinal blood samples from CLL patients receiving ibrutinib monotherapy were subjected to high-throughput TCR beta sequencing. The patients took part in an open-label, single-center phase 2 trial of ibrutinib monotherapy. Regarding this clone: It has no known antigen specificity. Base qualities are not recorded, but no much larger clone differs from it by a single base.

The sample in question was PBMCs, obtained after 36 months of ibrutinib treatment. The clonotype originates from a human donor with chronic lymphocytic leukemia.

The CDR3 corresponds to CASSLGFRDTGELFF. The nucleotide sequence reads TGTGCCAGCAGCTTGGGATTCCGGGACACCGGGGAGCTGTTTTTT. The chain uses TRBV5-4 and TRBJ2-2; no D segment can be confidently identified. Including cysteine and phenylalanine, the CDR3 has 15 amino acids. Only the CDR3 region is kept as DNA, spanning 45 bases read in frame from base 1. V and J are truncated by 0 bases and 3 bases respectively, leaving an intervening sequence of 9 bases. As encoded in the germline V gene (reference sequence), CDR1 is SGHNT while CDR2 is YYREEE.